This T cell receptor beta chain was identified during a study of OX40 agonist ivuxolimab in advanced cancers. Patients who had autoimmune disease history or got systemic immunosuppression were left out. CDR1 and CDR2 (germline): MNHEY, SVGAGI. Unmatched junction bases numbered 7, after V lost 6 bases and J lost 4 bases. CDR3 length equals 15 residues. Produced via immunoSEQ multiplex PCR; TCRdb's table is partial and in-frame only. The table includes fewer than 85,000 clones, almost 85% detected once. The material was CD4+ or CD8+ T cells sorted from blood, obtained in a trial of the OX40 agonist ivuxolimab. The J gene is TRBJ1-3, the V gene TRBV6-5; 9 nucleotides line up with TRBD1. The clonotype originates from an adult with an advanced solid tumor such as melanoma, head and neck, liver or kidney cancer. The CDR3 DNA sequence: TGTGCCAGCAGCCGGGACAGGGAATACGGAAACACCATATATTTT. It codes for CASSRDREYGNTIYF.